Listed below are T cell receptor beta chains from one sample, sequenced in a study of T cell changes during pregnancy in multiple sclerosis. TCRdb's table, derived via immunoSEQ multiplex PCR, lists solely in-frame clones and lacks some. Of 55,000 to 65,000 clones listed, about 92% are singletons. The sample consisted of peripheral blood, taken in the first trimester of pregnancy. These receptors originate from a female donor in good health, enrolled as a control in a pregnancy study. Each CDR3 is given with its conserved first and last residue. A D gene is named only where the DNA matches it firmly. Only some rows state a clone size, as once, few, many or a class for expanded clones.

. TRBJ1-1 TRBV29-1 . CSVASRSAEAFF TGCAGCGTTGCCTCTCGAAGCGCTGAAGCTTTCTTT
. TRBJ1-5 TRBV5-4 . CASSFGGQIGQPQHF TGTGCCAGCAGCTTCGGGGGGCAGATCGGTCAGCCCCAGCATTTT
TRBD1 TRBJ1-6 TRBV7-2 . CASSSGTGFSPLHF TGTGCCAGCAGCTCCGGGACAGGGTTTTCACCCCTCCACTTT
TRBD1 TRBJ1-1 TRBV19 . CASSIDTGDLPHAEAFF TGTGCCAGTAGTATAGATACAGGGGACCTACCTCACGCTGAAGCTTTCTTT
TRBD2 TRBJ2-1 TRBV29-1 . CSVLAGGVYNEQFF TGCAGCGTCCTAGCGGGAGGAGTCTACAATGAGCAGTTCTTC
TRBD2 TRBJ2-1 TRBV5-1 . CASSLVSGRAYNEQFF TGCGCCAGCAGCTTGGTTAGCGGGAGGGCCTACAATGAGCAGTTCTTC
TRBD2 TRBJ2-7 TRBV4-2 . CASSQAPGTSGSYEQYF TGTGCCAGCAGCCAGGCCCCCGGGACTAGCGGATCCTACGAGCAGTACTTC
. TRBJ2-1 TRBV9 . CASSVDGATSYNEQFF TGTGCCAGCAGCGTAGACGGAGCGACCAGCTACAATGAGCAGTTCTTC
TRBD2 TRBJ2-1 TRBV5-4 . CASSRGLAGAYNEQFF TGTGCCAGCAGCCGAGGACTAGCGGGGGCATACAATGAGCAGTTCTTC
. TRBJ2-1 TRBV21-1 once CASRWQGLRNEQFF TGTGCCAGCAGGTGGCAGGGGCTCAGGAATGAGCAGTTCTTC
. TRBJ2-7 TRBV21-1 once CASSKVWGQESLIYEQYF TGTGCCAGCAGCAAAGTTTGGGGACAGGAATCTTTAATCTACGAGCAGTACTTC
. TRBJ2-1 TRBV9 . CASSFGGPDEQFF TGTGCCAGCAGCTTCGGAGGGCCGGATGAGCAGTTCTTC
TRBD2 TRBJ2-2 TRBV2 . CASSDAGVSVGELFF TGTGCCAGCAGTGACGCGGGAGTTTCTGTCGGGGAGCTGTTTTTT
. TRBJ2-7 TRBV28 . CASRVGPGHNEQYF TGTGCCAGCAGGGTGGGGCCAGGGCATAACGAGCAGTACTTC
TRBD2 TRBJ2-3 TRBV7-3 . CASSLGPSGYTDTQYF TGTGCCAGCAGCTTAGGGCCTAGCGGTTACACAGATACGCAGTATTTT
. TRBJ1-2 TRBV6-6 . CASSRDRTNYGYTF TGTGCCAGCAGTCGAGACAGGACTAACTATGGCTACACCTTC
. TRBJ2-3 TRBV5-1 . CASSHRDTDTQYF TGCGCCAGCAGTCACAGGGACACAGATACGCAGTATTTT
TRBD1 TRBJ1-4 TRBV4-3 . CASSQDRLRTGDEKLFF TGCGCCAGCAGCCAAGATCGTCTGAGGACAGGGGACGAAAAACTGTTTTTT
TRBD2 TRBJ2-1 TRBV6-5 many CASNPGGDYNEQFF TGTGCCAGCAATCCGGGGGGAGACTACAATGAGCAGTTCTTC
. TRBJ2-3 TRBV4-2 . CASSQGGGSTSTDTQYF TGTGCCAGCAGCCAGGGGGGCGGGAGTACTAGCACAGATACGCAGTATTTT
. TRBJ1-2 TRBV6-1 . CASSERAGGNYGYTF TGTGCCAGCAGTGAAAGGGCCGGAGGAAACTATGGCTACACCTTC
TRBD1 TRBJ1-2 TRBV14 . CASSPRRDSHNYGYTF TGTGCCAGCAGCCCGCGGAGGGACAGCCATAACTATGGCTACACCTTC
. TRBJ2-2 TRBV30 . CAWSVGAGGELFF TGTGCCTGGAGTGTAGGGGCCGGCGGGGAGCTGTTTTTT
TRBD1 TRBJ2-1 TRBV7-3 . CASSLGTGSYNEQFF TGTGCCAGCAGCCTAGGGACAGGGTCGTACAATGAGCAGTTCTTC
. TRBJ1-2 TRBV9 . CASSVGPRRANYGYTF TGTGCCAGCAGCGTAGGCCCCAGGCGAGCTAACTATGGCTACACCTTC
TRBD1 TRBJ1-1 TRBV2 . CASSLDRGHTEAFF TGTGCCAGCAGTCTCGACAGGGGGCACACTGAAGCTTTCTTT
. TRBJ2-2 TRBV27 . CASSLGLSNTGELFF TGTGCCAGCAGTTTAGGACTATCGAACACCGGGGAGCTGTTTTTT
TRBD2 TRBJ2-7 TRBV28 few CASSSPASGTYEQYF TGTGCCAGCAGTTCTCCGGCTAGCGGAACCTACGAGCAGTACTTC
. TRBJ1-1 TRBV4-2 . CASSQELEGWEDTEAFF TGTGCCAGCAGCCAAGAACTCGAGGGTTGGGAGGACACTGAAGCTTTCTTT
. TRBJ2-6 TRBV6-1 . CASHSGGSGANVLTF TGTGCCAGCCACTCAGGGGGGAGCGGGGCCAACGTCCTGACTTTC
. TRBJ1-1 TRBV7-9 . CASSLDRRGNTEAFF TGTGCCAGCAGCTTAGACCGGCGGGGAAACACTGAAGCTTTCTTT
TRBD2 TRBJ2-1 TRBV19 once CASSIATSGGQYNEQFF TGTGCCAGTAGTATAGCTACTAGCGGGGGCCAATACAATGAGCAGTTCTTC
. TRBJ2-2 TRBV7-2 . CASSLGTLNTGELFF TGTGCCAGCAGCTTAGGGACACTGAACACCGGGGAGCTGTTTTTT
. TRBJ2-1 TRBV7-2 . CASSLTSFDEQFF TGTGCCAGCAGCTTGACTAGTTTCGATGAGCAGTTCTTC
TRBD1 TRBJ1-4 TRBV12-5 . CASGSGQGDEKLFF TGTGCTAGTGGTTCGGGACAGGGTGACGAAAAACTGTTTTTT
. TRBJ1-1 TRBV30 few CACQNTEAFF TGTGCCTGCCAGAACACTGAAGCTTTCTTT
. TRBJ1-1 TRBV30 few CAWSADRGTEAFF TGTGCCTGGAGTGCGGACAGAGGGACTGAAGCTTTCTTT